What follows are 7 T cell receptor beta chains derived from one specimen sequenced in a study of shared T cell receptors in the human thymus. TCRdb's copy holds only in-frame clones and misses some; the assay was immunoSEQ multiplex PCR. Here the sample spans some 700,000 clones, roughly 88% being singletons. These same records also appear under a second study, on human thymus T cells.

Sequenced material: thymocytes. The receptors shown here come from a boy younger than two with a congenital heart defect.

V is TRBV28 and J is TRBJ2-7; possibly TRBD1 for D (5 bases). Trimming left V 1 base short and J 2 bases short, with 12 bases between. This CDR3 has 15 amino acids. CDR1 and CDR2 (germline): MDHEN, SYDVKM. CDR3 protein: CASSLFYRQTYEQYF. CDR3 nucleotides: TGTGCCAGCAGTTTATTTTATCGACAGACCTACGAGCAGTACTTC.

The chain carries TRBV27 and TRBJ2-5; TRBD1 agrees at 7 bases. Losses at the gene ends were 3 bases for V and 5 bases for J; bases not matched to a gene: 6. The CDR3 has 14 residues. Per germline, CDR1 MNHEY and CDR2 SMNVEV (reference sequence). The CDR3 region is CASSLDSRGETQYF. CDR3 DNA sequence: TGTGCCAGCAGTTTGGACAGCAGGGGGGAGACCCAGTACTTC.

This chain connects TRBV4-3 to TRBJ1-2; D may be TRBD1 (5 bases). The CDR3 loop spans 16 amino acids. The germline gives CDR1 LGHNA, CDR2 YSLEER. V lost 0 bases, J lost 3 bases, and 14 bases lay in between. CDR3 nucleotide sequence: TGCGCCAGCAGCCAAGACCAACAGGAGATTTACTATGGCTACACCTTC. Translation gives CASSQDQQEIYYGYTF.

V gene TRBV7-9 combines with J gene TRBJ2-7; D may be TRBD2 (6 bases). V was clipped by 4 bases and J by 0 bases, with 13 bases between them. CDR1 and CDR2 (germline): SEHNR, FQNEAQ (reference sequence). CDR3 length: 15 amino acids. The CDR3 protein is CASSSGLLSSYEQYF. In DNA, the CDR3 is TGTGCCAGCAGCTCGGGACTCCTGAGCTCCTACGAGCAGTACTTC.

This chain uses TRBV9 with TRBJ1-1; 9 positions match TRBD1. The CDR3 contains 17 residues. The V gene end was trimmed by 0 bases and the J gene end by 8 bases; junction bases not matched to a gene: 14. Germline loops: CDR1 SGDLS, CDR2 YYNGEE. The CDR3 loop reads CASSVVGGGTGLGEAFF. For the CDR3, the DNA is TGTGCCAGCAGCGTAGTCGGTGGGGGGACAGGGTTAGGAGAAGCTTTCTTT.

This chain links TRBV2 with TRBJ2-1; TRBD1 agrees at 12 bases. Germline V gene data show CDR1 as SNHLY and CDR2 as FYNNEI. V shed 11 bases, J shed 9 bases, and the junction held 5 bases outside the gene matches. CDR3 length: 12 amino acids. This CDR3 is CAQGTGGCEQFF. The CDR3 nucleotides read TGTGCCCAAGGGACAGGGGGCTGTGAGCAGTTCTTC.

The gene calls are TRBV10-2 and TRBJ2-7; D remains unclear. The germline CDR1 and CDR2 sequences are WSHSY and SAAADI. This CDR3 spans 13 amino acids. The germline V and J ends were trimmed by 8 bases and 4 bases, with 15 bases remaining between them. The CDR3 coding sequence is TGCGCCAGCTGCCGGCCAGGTCCTTACGAGCAGTACTTC. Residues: CASCRPGPYEQYF.